The present T cell receptor beta chain was sequenced within a study of OX40 agonist ivuxolimab in advanced cancers. The germline V gene has CDR1 SGHTA and CDR2 FQGNSA. This CDR3 has 14 residues. The germline V and J ends were trimmed by 4 bases and 2 bases, with 10 bases remaining between them. TCRdb keeps only in-frame clones here, not all; method: immunoSEQ multiplex PCR. The sample holds about 68,000 clones, about 80% seen once. Systemic immunosuppression or a history of autoimmune disease excluded patients. This sequence was found in an adult with an advanced solid tumor such as melanoma, head and neck, liver or kidney cancer. The chain employs TRBV7-2 and TRBJ2-3, with unresolved D. This specimen was CD4+ or CD8+ T cells sorted from blood, taken in a trial of the OX40 agonist ivuxolimab. CDR3 sequence: CASSSGGYTDTQYF. The CDR3 nucleotides are TGTGCCAGCAGCTCCGGTGGTTACACAGATACGCAGTATTTT.